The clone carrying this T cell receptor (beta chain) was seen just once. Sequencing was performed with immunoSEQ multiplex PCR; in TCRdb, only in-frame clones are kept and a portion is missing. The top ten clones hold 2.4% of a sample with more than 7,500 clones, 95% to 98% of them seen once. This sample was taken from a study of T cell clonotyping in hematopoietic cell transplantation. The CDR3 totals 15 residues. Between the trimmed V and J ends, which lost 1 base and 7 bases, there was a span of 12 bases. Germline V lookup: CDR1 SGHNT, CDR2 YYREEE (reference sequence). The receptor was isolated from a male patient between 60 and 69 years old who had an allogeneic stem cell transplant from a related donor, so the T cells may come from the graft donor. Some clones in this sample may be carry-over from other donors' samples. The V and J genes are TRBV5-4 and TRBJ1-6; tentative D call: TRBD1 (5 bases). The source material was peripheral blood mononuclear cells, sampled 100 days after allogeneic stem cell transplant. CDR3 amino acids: CASSLPGEGNSPLHF. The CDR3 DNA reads TGTGCCAGCAGCTTGCCGGGTGAGGGGAATTCACCCCTCCACTTT.